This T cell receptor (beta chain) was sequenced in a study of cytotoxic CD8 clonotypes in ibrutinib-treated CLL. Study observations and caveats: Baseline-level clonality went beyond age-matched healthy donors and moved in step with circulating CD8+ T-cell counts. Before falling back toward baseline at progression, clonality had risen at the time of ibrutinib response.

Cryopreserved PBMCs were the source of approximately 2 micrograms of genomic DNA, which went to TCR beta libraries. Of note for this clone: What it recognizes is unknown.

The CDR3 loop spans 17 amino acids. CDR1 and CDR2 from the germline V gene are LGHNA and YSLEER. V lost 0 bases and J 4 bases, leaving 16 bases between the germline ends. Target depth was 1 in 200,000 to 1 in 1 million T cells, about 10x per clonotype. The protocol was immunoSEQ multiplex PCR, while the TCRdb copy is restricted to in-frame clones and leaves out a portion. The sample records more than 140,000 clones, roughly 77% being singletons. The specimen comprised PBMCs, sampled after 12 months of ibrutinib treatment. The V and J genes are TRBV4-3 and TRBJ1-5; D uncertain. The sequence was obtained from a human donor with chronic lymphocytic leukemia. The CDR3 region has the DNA TGCGCCAGCAGCCAAGACAGGAGCCTATGGAATAATCAGCCCCAGCATTTT. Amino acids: CASSQDRSLWNNQPQHF.